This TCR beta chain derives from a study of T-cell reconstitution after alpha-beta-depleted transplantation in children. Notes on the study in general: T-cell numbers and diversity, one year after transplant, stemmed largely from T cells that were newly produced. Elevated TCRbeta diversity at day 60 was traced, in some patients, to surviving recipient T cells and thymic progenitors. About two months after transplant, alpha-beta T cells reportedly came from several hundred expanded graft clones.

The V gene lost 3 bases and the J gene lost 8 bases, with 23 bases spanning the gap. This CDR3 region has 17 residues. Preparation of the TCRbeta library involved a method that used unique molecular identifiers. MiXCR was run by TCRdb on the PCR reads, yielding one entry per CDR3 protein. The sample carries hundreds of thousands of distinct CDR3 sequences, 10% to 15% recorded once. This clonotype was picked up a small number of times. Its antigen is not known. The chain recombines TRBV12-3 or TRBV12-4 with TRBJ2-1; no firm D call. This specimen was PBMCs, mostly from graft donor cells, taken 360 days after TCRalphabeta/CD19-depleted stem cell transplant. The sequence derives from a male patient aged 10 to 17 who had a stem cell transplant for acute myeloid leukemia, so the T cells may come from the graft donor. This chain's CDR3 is CASSFHPDPPRPDEQFF. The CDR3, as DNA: TGTGCCAGCAGTTTTCATCCGGATCCCCCCCGTCCCGATGAGCAGTTCTTC.